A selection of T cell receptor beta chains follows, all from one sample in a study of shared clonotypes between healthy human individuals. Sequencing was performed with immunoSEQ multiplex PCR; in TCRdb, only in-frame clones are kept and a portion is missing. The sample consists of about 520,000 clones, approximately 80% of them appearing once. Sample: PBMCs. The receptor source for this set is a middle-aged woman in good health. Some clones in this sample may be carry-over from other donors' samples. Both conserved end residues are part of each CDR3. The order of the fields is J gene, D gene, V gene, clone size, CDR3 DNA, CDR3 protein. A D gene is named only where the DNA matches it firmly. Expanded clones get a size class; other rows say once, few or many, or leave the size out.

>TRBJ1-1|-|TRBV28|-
TGTGCCAGCAGCGGGGGACATTCGAACACTGAAGCTTTCTTT
CASSGGHSNTEAFF
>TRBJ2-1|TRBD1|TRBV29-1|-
TGCAGCGTTGGGGGATCGGGACAGGGGTTTGCTAATGAGCAGTTCTTC
CSVGGSGQGFANEQFF
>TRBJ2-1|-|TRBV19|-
TGTGCCAGTAGTGTGAACCGGGGCCTAAATGAGCAGTTCTTC
CASSVNRGLNEQFF
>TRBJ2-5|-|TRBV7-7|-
TGTGCTAGCAGCTTAGAGGTAGAGGCGGAGACCCAGTACTTC
CASSLEVEAETQYF
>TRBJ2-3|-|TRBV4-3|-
TGCGCCAGCAGCCAAGACCCTGGAGATACGCAGTATTTT
CASSQDPGDTQYF
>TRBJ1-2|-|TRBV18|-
TGTGCCAGCTCACCACCTACAGATTATGGCTACACCTTC
CASSPPTDYGYTF
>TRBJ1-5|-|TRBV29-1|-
TGCAGCGTCCCACCCTGGTATAAGATGTTCTGGGGACAGCCCCAGCATTTT
CSVPPWYKMFWGQPQHF
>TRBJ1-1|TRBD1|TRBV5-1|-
TGCGCCAGCAGCAGGTCAGGGGGGAACACTGAGGCTTTCTTT
CASSRSGGNTEAFF
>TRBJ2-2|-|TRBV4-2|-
TGTGCCAGCAGCCCTCGACTAGTGGACCGGGAGCTGTTTTTT
CASSPRLVDRELFF
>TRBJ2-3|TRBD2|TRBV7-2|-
TGTGCCAGCAGCTTTGGACTAGCGGGAGACCCAGGTTCAGATACGCAGTATTTT
CASSFGLAGDPGSDTQYF
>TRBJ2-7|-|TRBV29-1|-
TGCAGCGTCACCGGGACCGGCTACGAGCAGTACTTC
CSVTGTGYEQYF
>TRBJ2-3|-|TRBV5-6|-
TGTGCCAGCAGCTTATTAGGTTCTAGCACAGATACGCAGTATTTT
CASSLLGSSTDTQYF
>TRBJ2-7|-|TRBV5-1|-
TGCGCCAGCAGCTCGTACAGGGCAACCTACGAGCAGTACTTC
CASSSYRATYEQYF
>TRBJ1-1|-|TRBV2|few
TGTGCCAGCAGAGAGGACATGAACACTGAAGCTTTCTTT
CASREDMNTEAFF
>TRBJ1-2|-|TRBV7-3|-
TGTGCCAGCAGCCCAGGGTGGGGCCGGGGCTACACCTTC
CASSPGWGRGYTF
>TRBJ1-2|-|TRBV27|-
TGTGCCAGCAGTTCGGCAGGGGAGGGCTACACCTTC
CASSSAGEGYTF
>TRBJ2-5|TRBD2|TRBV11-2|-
TGTGCCAGCAGCTTATTAGATGTGGCGGGGGGAGAGACCCAGTACTTC
CASSLLDVAGGETQYF
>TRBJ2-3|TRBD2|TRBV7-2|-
TGTGCCAGCAGCCCACGAGGGGGACTAGCGGGATCTAGCACAGATACGCAGTATTTT
CASSPRGGLAGSSTDTQYF
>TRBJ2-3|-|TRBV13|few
TGTGCCAGCACTCTAGAGGAGGGAGATACGCAGTATTTT
CASTLEEGDTQYF
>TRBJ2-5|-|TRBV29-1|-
TGCAGCGTTGGCCCGGGACCACAAGAGACCCAGTACTTC
CSVGPGPQETQYF
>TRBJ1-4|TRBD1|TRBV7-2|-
TGTGCCAGCAGCTTCCCGGGACAGGGGACTAATGAAAAACTGTTTTTT
CASSFPGQGTNEKLFF
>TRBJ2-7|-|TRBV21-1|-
TGTGCCAGCAGCAAACCGGGGGACTACTGCCAACTCCTCCTGGGGCAGTACTTC
CASSKPGDYCQLLLGQYF
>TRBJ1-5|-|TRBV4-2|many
TGTGCCAGCAGCCAAGTAAAGGGGCGACCCCAGCATTTT
CASSQVKGRPQHF
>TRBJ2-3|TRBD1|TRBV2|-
TGTGCCAGCAGACAGGGGAACACAGATACGCAGTATTTT
CASRQGNTDTQYF
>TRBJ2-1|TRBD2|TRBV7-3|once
TGTGCCAGCAGCTTAGGAGTGGGCCGGCTAGCGGGAAATGAGCAGTTCTTC
CASSLGVGRLAGNEQFF
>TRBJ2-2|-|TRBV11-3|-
TGTGCCAGTAACAGGGACGGCACCGGGGAGCTGTTTTTT
CASNRDGTGELFF
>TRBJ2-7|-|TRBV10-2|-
TGCGCCAGCAGTGGCGCTGTCTACTACGAGCAGTACTTC
CASSGAVYYEQYF
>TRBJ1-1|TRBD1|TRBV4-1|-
TGCGCCAGCAGCCAAGCCGCAGGGGGCCCCTGGGGGGACACTGAAGCTTTCTTT
CASSQAAGGPWGDTEAFF
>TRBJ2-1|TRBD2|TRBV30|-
TGTGCCTGTGAAACGACTAGCGGGAGGACTTACAATGAGCAGTTCTTC
CACETTSGRTYNEQFF
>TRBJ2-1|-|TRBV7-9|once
TGTGCCAGCAGCTTAGGGGCGGGAAACTCCTACAATGAGCAGTTCTTC
CASSLGAGNSYNEQFF
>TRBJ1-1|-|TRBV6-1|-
TGTGCCAGCCTTAGGGGAGTGGGCACTGAAGCTTTCTTT
CASLRGVGTEAFF
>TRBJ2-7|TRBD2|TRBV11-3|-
TGTGCCAGCAGGTATCCCTGGACTAGCGGGGACCCTACCTACGAGCAGTACTTC
CASRYPWTSGDPTYEQYF
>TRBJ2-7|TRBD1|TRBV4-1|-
TGCGCCAGCAGCCAAGATAGGTGGGACAGGGTGCAGTACTTC
CASSQDRWDRVQYF
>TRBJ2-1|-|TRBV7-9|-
TGTGCCAGCAGCTTAACTGCAGGGGTTTACGAGCAGTTCTTC
CASSLTAGVYEQFF
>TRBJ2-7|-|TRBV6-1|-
TGTGCCAGCAGGAGGGATTCCTCCTACGAGCAGTACTTC
CASRRDSSYEQYF
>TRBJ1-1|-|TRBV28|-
TGTGCCAGCAGCCCTACAAGGGGCACTGAAGCTTTCTTT
CASSPTRGTEAFF
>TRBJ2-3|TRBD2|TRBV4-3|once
TGCGCCAGCAGCCAGACCGGGACTAGCGGGAGTACAGATACGCAGTATTTT
CASSQTGTSGSTDTQYF
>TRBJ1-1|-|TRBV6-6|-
TGTGCCAGCAGTTACTCAGGGGTAAGGACTGAAGCTTTCTTT
CASSYSGVRTEAFF
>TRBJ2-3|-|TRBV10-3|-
TGTGCCATCAGTGAAAGTGGGTCGCAGTATTTT
CAISESGSQYF
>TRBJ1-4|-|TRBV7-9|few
TGTGCCAGCAGCGCCCAGGGAGGTGCTAATGAAAAACTGTTTTTT
CASSAQGGANEKLFF
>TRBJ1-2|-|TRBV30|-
TGTGCCTGGAGTGCCCGCCGTGCTAACTATGGCTACACCTTC
CAWSARRANYGYTF
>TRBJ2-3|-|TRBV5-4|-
TGTGCCAGCAGCCTCGGCGGAGCTAGCACAGATACGCAGTATTTT
CASSLGGASTDTQYF
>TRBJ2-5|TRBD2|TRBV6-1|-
TGTGCCAGCAGTGAAAACCTGGATAGCGGGAGGCGGGAGACCCAGTACTTC
CASSENLDSGRRETQYF
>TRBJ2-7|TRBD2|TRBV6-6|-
TGTGCCAGCAGTTACTCTGCGGGAGGTTCGGACGAGCAGTACTTC
CASSYSAGGSDEQYF
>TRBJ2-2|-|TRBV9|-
TGTGCCAGCAGCGTACTGCCTAGCGATAACACCGGGGAGCTGTTTTTT
CASSVLPSDNTGELFF
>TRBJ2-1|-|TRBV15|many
TGTGCCACCAGCAGAGATCGCGGGCACCCGGGGCTCTTC
CATSRDRGHPGLF
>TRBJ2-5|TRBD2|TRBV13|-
TGTGCCAGCAGCGCGCGACTAGCGGGAGGGTTCGTGGAGACCCAGTACTTC
CASSARLAGGFVETQYF
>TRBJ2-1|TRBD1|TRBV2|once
TGTGCCAGCAGGGGGACAGGGTTCAACAATGAGCAGTTCTTC
CASRGTGFNNEQFF